Only a few counts were recorded for the clone carrying this T cell receptor beta chain. What it recognizes is unknown. This sample is drawn from a study of response to subunit inactivated influenza vaccine. Findings and caveats of the study: Authors suggested seasonal influenza vaccinations each recruit few new T cells.

This CDR3 region has 16 residues. The junction had 11 bases not matched to a gene; V was cut back by 3 bases and J by 6 bases. Germline V CDR1 and CDR2: SGHTA, FQGNSA. A single record per CDR3 protein comes from TCRdb applying MiXCR to the RT-PCR reads. The sample has roughly 650,000 distinct CDR3 sequences; approximately 14% are singletons. The J gene is TRBJ1-5, the V gene TRBV7-2; TRBD1 matches 7 bases. The source is a man aged 45-65 years who received an inactivated influenza vaccine. The material was PBMCs from blood, obtained approximately 15 days before vaccination. The CDR3 region has the DNA TGTGCCAGCAGCTTTCAAGTGGGCCAGGGGGGTCAGCCCCAGCATTTT. Translated: CASSFQVGQGGQPQHF.